This T cell receptor (beta chain) comes out of a study of identical twins. Each CDR3 protein is one row after TCRdb ran MiXCR on the 5' RACE reads. The sample yields around 230,000 distinct CDR3 sequences, roughly 9.4% seen once. CDR3 length equals 12 residues. The germline V gene has CDR1 DFQATT and CDR2 SNEGSKA (reference sequence). The V end lost 7 bases, the J end lost 5 bases, and 14 bases lay between the germline ends. The sample consisted of memory (CD45RO+) T cells sorted from blood. This clonotype was obtained from a young woman in good health. The J gene is TRBJ2-5, the V gene TRBV20-1; a possible D gene is TRBD2 (5 bases). The CDR3 DNA sequence: TGCAGTGTCCGTACGGGGTCGGAGACCCAGTACTTC. It specifies CSVRTGSETQYF.